This T cell receptor (beta chain) comes out of a study of blood T cell repertoires in COVID-19. Study in general: Some COVID-19 samples were acute and others convalescent; all came from the United States, Italy and Spain.

The length of the CDR3 is 17 residues. With 5 bases removed from V and 0 bases from J, the gap between germline ends came to 17 bases. CDR1 is MNHNY and CDR2 is SVGAGI in the germline V gene (reference sequence). Repertoires were generated with immunoSEQ multiplex PCR, while TCRdb's copy carries only in-frame clones and drops some. The table records about 70,000 clones, 88% of them present only once. Material: peripheral blood. This rearrangement joins TRBV6-6 to TRBJ1-5; D is possibly TRBD1 (6 bases). This receptor was obtained from a human donor in a cohort sampled during active COVID-19. DNA of the CDR3: TGTGCCAGCAGTCCGGATGATCGGACAGCTAGCAATCAGCCCCAGCATTTT. It specifies CASSPDDRTASNQPQHF.